The present T cell receptor beta chain was sequenced within a study of blood T cell repertoires in COVID-19. Study-level background: Samples representing acute and convalescent COVID-19 were sourced from the United States, Italy and Spain. PBMCs, B-cell-depleted T cells, or T cells were the source of the cDNA or gDNA that made up the material.

Profiling relied on immunoSEQ multiplex PCR, and the TCRdb table lists in-frame clones only, not all of them. The sample includes fewer than 110,000 clones, 80% to 90% of them seen just once. Germline V CDR1 and CDR2: SGDLS, YYNGEE. Trimming at V came to 3 bases and at J to 3 bases, leaving 5 bases not matched to a gene. The CDR3 contains 15 residues. This sequence was found in a man aged 35 to 55 with active or convalescent COVID-19. Input material: peripheral blood. This chain joins TRBV9 and TRBJ2-7; 11 nucleotides align to TRBD2. CDR3 residues: CASSETGLAVYEQYF. The CDR3 bases are TGTGCCAGCAGCGAAACGGGACTAGCGGTCTACGAGCAGTACTTC.